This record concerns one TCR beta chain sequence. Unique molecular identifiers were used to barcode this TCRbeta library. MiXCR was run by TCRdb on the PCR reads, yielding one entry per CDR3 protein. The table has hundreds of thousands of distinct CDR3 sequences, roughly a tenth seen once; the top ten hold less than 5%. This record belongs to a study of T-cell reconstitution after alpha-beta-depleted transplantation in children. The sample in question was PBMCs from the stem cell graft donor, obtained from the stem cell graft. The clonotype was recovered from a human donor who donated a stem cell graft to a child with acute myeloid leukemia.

In DNA, the CDR3 is TGCAGCGTTGGGGGCTACACCTTC. Amino acids: CSVGGYTF. The rearrangement uses TRBV29-1 and TRBJ1-2; D remains ambiguous. In germline, CDR1 is SQVTM, CDR2 ANQGSEA. The CDR3 has 8 residues. Trimming left V 4 bases short and J 8 bases short, with 2 bases between.